This passage covers 27 T cell receptor beta chains from one sample sequenced in a study of T cell responses to AZD1222 COVID-19 vaccine. Clones were sequenced by immunoSEQ multiplex PCR, and TCRdb holds only the in-frame ones, with some missing. The sample carries about 180,000 clones, approximately 95% recorded once. Material: peripheral blood, obtained 28 days after the second dose of the MenACWY control vaccine. The origin of the receptors is an adult who received the MenACWY meningococcal vaccine as a control.

J is TRBJ2-5 and V is TRBV6-5; 8 nucleotides match TRBD1. Germline CDR1 reads MNHEY; CDR2 reads SVGAGI. After removal of 6 bases from V and 5 bases from J, the junction contained 2 bases not matched to a gene. There are 12 residues in the CDR3. CDR3 sequence: CASSDRGETQYF. Here the CDR3 DNA reads TGTGCCAGCAGCGACAGGGGCGAGACCCAGTACTTC.

The rearrangement links TRBV6-4 to TRBJ1-2; no clear D. Germline CDR1 MRHNA, CDR2 SNTAGT. V shed 5 bases and J shed 4 bases, with 11 bases lying between them. The CDR3 totals 13 residues. The CDR3, as DNA: TGTGCCAGCAGTAAGGGCCTTGGCTATGGCTACACCTTC. This sequence encodes CASSKGLGYGYTF.

This CDR3 reads CASEIGTGNTNEQFF. The CDR3 nucleotides read TGCGCCAGCGAAATAGGGACAGGGAATACGAATGAGCAGTTCTTC. This chain joins TRBV10-1 and TRBJ2-1, with 9 bases lining up with TRBD1. This CDR3 is built from 15 residues. The V gene's germline CDR1 is WNHNN and CDR2 SYGVQD (reference sequence). V was clipped by 8 bases and J by 7 bases; unmatched bases: 12.

The rearrangement joins TRBV6-5 to TRBJ1-1, with D unresolved. Trimming cost V 4 bases and J 6 bases, with 15 bases left between them. The CDR3 has 14 residues. Germline-derived CDR1 and CDR2 are MNHEY and SVGAGI. CDR3 region: CASSSPGYQPEAFF. CDR3 coding DNA: TGTGCCAGCAGTTCCCCGGGGTACCAGCCTGAAGCTTTCTTT.

The rearrangement uses TRBV5-1 and TRBJ2-3; 12 bases are a match to TRBD1. Germline assignment: CDR1 SGHRS and CDR2 YFSETQ. V gave up 0 bases and J gave up 5 bases; unmatched junction bases: 4. This CDR3 contains 16 residues. For the CDR3, the DNA is TGCGCCAGCAGCTTGGATGGGACAGGGGGCGGAGATACGCAGTATTTT. Translating gives CASSLDGTGGGDTQYF.

The V call is TRBV7-6, the J call TRBJ1-4, with D tentatively TRBD1 (5 bases). Germline V lookup: CDR1 SGHVS, CDR2 FNYEAQ. Deletions cut 6 bases from V and 7 bases from J, with 18 bases between. The CDR3 has 15 amino acids. The CDR3 coding sequence is TGTGCCAGCAGTTTTAAGGCGGGGCCTGGTGAAAAACTGTTTTTT. This codes for CASSFKAGPGEKLFF.

The chain links TRBV14 to TRBJ1-5, with TRBD1 matching over 7 bases. CDR3 length: 15 residues. CDR1 and CDR2 from the germline V gene are SGHDN and FVKESK. V trimming: 4 bases; J trimming: 2 bases; junction bases outside the gene matches: 5. The CDR3 bases are TGTGCCAGCAGCCCGACAGGGACAGGCAATCAGCCCCAGCATTTT. Translation: CASSPTGTGNQPQHF. The full variable domain, with the rest looked up from reference TRBV14 and TRBJ1-5, is EAGVTQFPSHSVIEKGQTVTLRCDPISGHDNLYWYRRVMGKEIKFLLHFVKESKQDESGMPNNRFLAERTGGTYSTLKVQPAELEDSGVYFCASSPTGTGNQPQHFGDGTRLSIL.

The rearrangement links TRBV15 to TRBJ2-7; perhaps TRBD1 as D (6 bases). V was pared by 0 bases and J by 4 bases, with 13 bases between. Germline-derived CDR1 and CDR2 are LNHNV and YYDKDF (reference sequence). This CDR3 has 15 amino acids. CDR3 amino acids: CATSRDPIQGYEQYF. The DNA for the CDR3 is TGTGCCACCAGCAGAGATCCAATACAGGGATACGAGCAGTACTTC.

This clone was counted once. J is TRBJ1-1 and V is TRBV4-3; D unclear. Germline values: CDR1 LGHNA, CDR2 YSLEER. The CDR3 length is 15 residues. With 1 base removed from V and 3 bases from J, the gap between germline ends came to 12 bases. The CDR3 protein is CASSQGARTYTEAFF. The CDR3 DNA is TGCGCCAGCAGCCAAGGGGCCAGGACCTACACTGAAGCTTTCTTT.

This chain connects TRBV5-6 to TRBJ1-1; tentative D call: TRBD1 (6 bases). Per the germline V gene, CDR1 is SGHDT and CDR2 is YYEEEE. V was pared by 4 bases and J by 11 bases, with 21 bases between. This CDR3 has 14 residues. CDR3 protein: CASSLGAAKRRAFF. CDR3 bases: TGTGCCAGCAGCCTGGGGGCAGCCAAAAGAAGGGCTTTCTTT.

CDR3 sequence: CASSSTGTGVQPQHF. In nucleotides, the CDR3 is TGTGCCAGCAGTTCCACCGGGACAGGGGTTCAGCCCCAGCATTTT. This sequence joins TRBV6-2 or TRBV6-3 and TRBJ1-5; 10 bases fit TRBD1. CDR3 length: 15 residues. J was trimmed by 6 bases and V by 4 bases; bases with no gene match: 6. Per germline, CDR1 MNHEY and CDR2 SVGEGT.

This sequence joins TRBV7-2 and TRBJ1-5; no reliable D call. The CDR3 extends over 13 amino acids. Trimming left V 4 bases short and J 7 bases short, with 11 bases between. Germline CDR1 SGHTA, CDR2 FQGNSA. CDR3: CASSSDPGQPQHF. The CDR3 coding sequence is TGTGCCAGCAGCTCAGATCCGGGACAGCCCCAGCATTTT.

This CDR3 is CASSYSGVYGYTF. In DNA, the CDR3 is TGTGCCAGCAGTTACTCCGGGGTATATGGCTACACCTTC. The rearrangement links TRBV6-2 or TRBV6-3 to TRBJ1-2; D gene ambiguous. Trimming pared 0 bases from V and 5 bases from J, leaving 7 bases between. Per germline, CDR1 MNHEY and CDR2 SVGEGT. This CDR3 has 13 residues.

This rearrangement joins TRBV7-2 to TRBJ1-1; D may be TRBD1 (6 bases). The germline CDR1 and CDR2 sequences are SGHTA and FQGNSA. Trimming took 5 bases from V and 0 from J, leaving 19 bases between them. The CDR3 has 17 amino acids. CDR3 protein: CASSLRPGTGMNTEAFF. The CDR3 nucleotides read TGTGCCAGCAGCCTCCGTCCGGGTACAGGGATGAACACTGAAGCTTTCTTT. The full variable domain, completed using reference TRBV7-2 and TRBJ1-1, is GAGVSQSPSNKVTEKGKDVELRCDPISGHTALYWYRQSLGQGLEFLIYFQGNSAPDKSGLPSDRFSAERTGGSVSTLTIQRTQQEDSAVYLCASSLRPGTGMNTEAFFGQGTRLTVV.

The chain employs TRBV10-3 and TRBJ1-5; D unclear. The germline V gene has CDR1 ENHRY and CDR2 SYGVKD. The CDR3 has 16 amino acids. Trimming removed 0 bases from V and 6 bases from J, with 15 bases in between. The CDR3 region is CAISESGKGGSQPQHF. DNA for the CDR3: TGTGCCATCAGTGAGTCGGGGAAGGGAGGGAGTCAGCCCCAGCATTTT.

The chain uses TRBV19 and TRBJ2-4, with D possibly TRBD2 on 6 matching bases. Per germline, CDR1 LNHDA and CDR2 SQIVND (reference sequence). Trimming took off 5 bases at V and 1 base at J, with 15 bases between the two ends. The CDR3 length is 16 residues. CDR3 loop: CASSSGLEEAKNIQYF. In nucleotides, the CDR3 is TGTGCCAGTAGTTCGGGACTTGAGGAGGCCAAAAACATTCAGTACTTC.

In DNA, the CDR3 is TGCAGCGGGGGGGCAGAAAATGAGCAGTTCTTC. This translates into CSGGAENEQFF. This chain uses TRBV20-1 with TRBJ2-1; 8 bases map to TRBD2. The CDR3 sequence is 11 residues long. In germline, CDR1 is DFQATT, CDR2 SNEGSKA (reference sequence).

This chain connects TRBV6-6 to TRBJ1-1; tentatively, D is TRBD1 (6 bases). V lost 7 bases and J lost 4, with 16 bases in between. This CDR3 contains 14 residues. Germline V CDR1 and CDR2: MNHNY, SVGAGI (reference sequence). The CDR3 DNA is TGTGCCAGCACTTCCCACGGGGGGCCCACTGAAGCTTTCTTT. Residues: CASTSHGGPTEAFF.

The J gene is TRBJ1-6, the V gene TRBV5-4; no firm D call. V was clipped by 0 bases and J by 7 bases, with 14 bases between them. This CDR3 is built from 16 residues. Germline lookup yields CDR1 SGHNT and CDR2 YYREEE (reference sequence). This CDR3 is CASSLGHSYPNSPLHF. For the CDR3, the DNA is TGTGCCAGCAGCTTGGGGCATAGTTACCCCAATTCACCCCTCCACTTT.

This chain joins TRBV11-2 and TRBJ2-2; D is perhaps TRBD1 (5 bases). Deletions cut 2 bases from V and 5 bases from J, with 12 bases between. This CDR3 comprises 15 residues. Germline V lookup: CDR1 SGHAT, CDR2 FQNNGV. The CDR3 here is CASSLTPGWTGELFF. In DNA, the CDR3 is TGTGCCAGCAGCTTAACCCCAGGGTGGACCGGGGAGCTGTTTTTT.

This chain joins TRBV6-6 and TRBJ1-2; 7 nucleotides align to TRBD1. CDR3 length: 15 amino acids. Germline CDR1 reads MNHNY; CDR2 reads SVGAGI (reference sequence). V was pared by 2 bases and J by 2 bases, with 5 bases of the junction left unmatched. DNA for the CDR3: TGTGCCAGCAGTTACCAGGGGGGGGGCAACTATGGCTACACCTTC. Translating it yields CASSYQGGGNYGYTF.

The rearrangement uses TRBV7-2 and TRBJ1-3; TRBD1 agrees at 10 bases. Unmatched junction bases numbered 11, after V lost 3 bases and J lost 6 bases. Germline CDR1 SGHTA, CDR2 FQGNSA. The length of the CDR3 is 17 residues. In nucleotides, the CDR3 is TGTGCCAGCAGCTTGGGGACAGGGGTAGGAGGACAAAACACCATATATTTT. Translated: CASSLGTGVGGQNTIYF.

The chain links TRBV6-6 to TRBJ1-5; TRBD1 matches 7 bases. Germline V gene lookup returns CDR1 MNHNY and CDR2 SVGAGI (reference sequence). This CDR3 has 15 residues. Germline trimming cut 5 bases from V and 5 bases from J; bases unmatched to any gene: 9. The CDR3 DNA sequence: TGTGCCAGCAGTCTCCTCCGGGACAGCTATCAGCCCCAGCATTTT. Amino acid sequence: CASSLLRDSYQPQHF.

The sample holds one count of this clone. The chain has TRBV7-9 and TRBJ1-1; D uncertain. Trimming took 3 bases from V and 2 from J, leaving 7 bases between them. This CDR3 has 13 residues. Germline V gene lookup returns CDR1 SEHNR and CDR2 FQNEAQ (reference sequence). The CDR3 loop reads CASSFSGNTEAFF. The DNA of the CDR3 is TGTGCCAGCAGCTTCTCGGGTAACACTGAAGCTTTCTTT.

Note on this clone: Other DNA sequences in the same sample also yield this CDR3. The chain employs TRBV6-5 and TRBJ1-5; D is possibly TRBD1 (6 bases). V lost 6 bases, J lost 4 bases, and 13 bases lay in between. Germline V CDR1 and CDR2: MNHEY, SVGAGI. The CDR3 totals 14 residues. CDR3 nucleotides: TGTGCCAGCAGGGGGGGCGGGGGAAATCAGCCCCAGCATTTT. Its translation is CASRGGGGNQPQHF.

This clone was picked up one time. J is TRBJ1-1 and V is TRBV2, with 9 bases that match TRBD1. Germline CDR1 and CDR2: SNHLY and FYNNEI. This CDR3 comprises 16 residues. V shed 4 bases and J 6 bases; nucleotides not matched to a gene: 12. CDR3 DNA: TGTGCCAGCAGTGCCTTCACAGGGGGCATTAAGGCTGAAGCTTTCTTT. Translating it yields CASSAFTGGIKAEAFF.

As to this clone: The junction shows a germline mismatch at one end, possibly a read error. The chain carries TRBV7-2 and TRBJ1-1, with D hard to call. CDR3 size: 13 residues. Germline CDR1 reads SGHTA; CDR2 reads FQGNSA. CDR3 DNA sequence: TGTGCCAGCACCTTATATATGAACACTGAAGCTTTCTTT. It yields the protein CASTLYMNTEAFF.